This T cell receptor (beta chain) emerged from a study of CD8+ T cells in alopecia areata. The CDR3 totals 15 residues. From germline, CDR1 is MNHEY and CDR2 SVGAGI. V lost 4 bases and J lost 2, with 14 bases in between. Extracted RNA was reverse transcribed, and the resulting cDNA served as sequencing template. Profiling relied on immunoSEQ multiplex PCR, and the TCRdb table lists in-frame clones only, not all of them. The sample holds fewer than 150,000 clones, about four fifths seen once. The treatment denotes: oral pan-JAK inhibitor, 5-10 mg twice daily. Lesional scalp tissue (obtained by punch biopsy) and peripheral blood were collected from alopecia areata patients. Turning to this clone: Antigen specificity is unknown.

Study findings and constraints: Across lesional scalp, and particularly alopecia totalis/universalis, clonality surpassed that of normal scalp.

The sample here was CD8+ T cells sorted from blood, taken at week 4, from a patient treated with tofacitinib. The genes are TRBV6-5 and TRBJ2-5, with D uncertain. This TCR derives from a human donor with alopecia areata. CDR3 amino acids: CASSSLGRQQETQYF. The CDR3 DNA is TGTGCCAGCAGTTCCCTGGGCAGGCAACAAGAGACCCAGTACTTC.